This TCR beta chain appears in the sequencing data of a study of shared clonotypes between healthy human individuals (TCRdb year 2020). At the level of the whole study: The cohort comprised two women and a few men aged 18 to 49 years. For each donor, three plates each were used for CD4 naive and CD4 memory, two plates were used for CD8 naive, and one plate was used for CD8 memory. The study deeply sequenced blood TCR repertoires of five healthy adults to estimate repertoire size and the extent of clonotype sharing between individuals. To increase sequencing depth and limit assay-specific biases, TCR repertoire library preparation and sequencing were carried out by different laboratories using diverse techniques. Leukapheresis yielded between about 0.94 and 9.5 billion PBMCs per donor.

From the cysteine through the phenylalanine, the CDR3 covers 12 amino acids. Left in the record is the CDR3 DNA by itself, 36 bases read in frame from the first base. The germline V gene (reference sequence) yields SEHNR for CDR1 and FQNEAQ for CDR2. TCR CDR3 regions were amplified from genomic DNA by multiplex PCR using the deep immunoSEQ assay. For each cell subset, the extracted genomic DNA was distributed evenly across all wells of several immunoSEQ 96-well plates, and each plate served as one replicate. Each replicate PCR for sorted subsets received about 220 ng genomic DNA, equal to 28,000 or so T cell genomes. Purified libraries were measured with a Qubit 3.0 fluorometer, size-checked on a Bioanalyzer 2100, and measured again with the KAPA Library Quantification kit. A separate single-read 150-cycle Illumina NextSeq 550 flow cell was used to sequence each immunoSEQ 96-well plate. As for how the authors treated the data: Because the immunoSEQ output held only junctional sequences and lacked quality scores, the filtering could not match the filtering applied to full-length reads. Sequences were annotated with PyIR, a Python wrapper for IgBLAST v1.9, using IMGT germline references to assign V/J genes and CDR3. Reads were removed for weak V/J assignments (E-value above 1e-6), missing CDR3, stop codons, out-of-frame junctions, or ambiguous translated residues. V3J clonotypes were defined by identical inferred V gene, J gene, and CDR3 amino acid sequence. To compute the percentage overlap between repertoires, the number of shared unique clonotypes was divided by the size of the smaller repertoire. Repertoire richness was assessed with RTK rarefaction, the Chao1 estimator, and Recon v2.1 estimates of unobserved clonotypes. Generation probabilities were computed with OLGA for all TCRbeta clonotypes obtained by the gDNA method from a few donors. The table comes from immuneACCESS by way of TCRdb, which keeps in-frame sequences with V and J called. Part of the clones is missing from these tables; in studies checked, under half for an unresolved V gene and the rest for unknown reasons. The V and J calls and clone size come from that table; D and trimming were worked out from the DNA. Present in this sample are about 2 million clones, around 95% of which were seen just once. The ten top clones hold 0.13% of the sample.

The research as a whole found: Pairwise subsampling indicated that sequencing depth was expected to affect the degree of clonotype sharing among donors. About 5% of naive CD4, 3.5% of naive CD8, about 2.1% of memory CD4, and 0.4% of memory CD8 clonotypes were shared across a few donors. Larger estimated clonotype richness was generally found for naive subsets than for memory subsets. The small number of donors limited the genetic and exposure-history diversity represented. Only blood was sampled, and tissue TCR repertoires likely differ from those in blood. Higher generation probabilities were observed for clonotypes shared by all four sorted-subset donors than for non-shared clonotypes. Even with the large sequencing depth, rarefaction of the sorted-subset datasets indicated that sequencing was incomplete.

The donors were healthy, HIV-negative adults with no recently reported acute infections or vaccinations. Only Caucasian adults living in Nashville, Tennessee, USA were represented among the donors. CD4+ T cells were enriched by magnetic negative selection; naive cells were then positively selected on CD45RA, and the negative fraction formed the memory subset. Blood was obtained by leukapheresis, after which PBMCs were separated by Ficoll-Histopaque density gradient centrifugation and cryopreserved in liquid nitrogen vapor phase. Analytical flow cytometry was used to check the purity and quantity of every magnetically sorted T cell population. From each sorted fraction, genomic DNA was isolated and quantified by UV absorbance on a Nanodrop 2000c. As for this clone: No cognate antigen has been identified for it. The junction shows a germline mismatch at one end, possibly a read error. Other DNA sequences of this sample code for an identical CDR3.

Sequenced sample: naive CD4+ T cells sorted from blood. The sample's cell subset or site label is to be understood as: CD45RA+ positively selected. The clonotype originates from a man aged 18 to 29 in good health. Recombination connected TRBV7-9 to TRBJ1-3; there is no confident call for the D gene. The CDR3 protein is CASSLAGNTIYF. The DNA sequence is as follows: TGTGCCAGCAGCCTAGCTGGAAACACCATATATTTT.